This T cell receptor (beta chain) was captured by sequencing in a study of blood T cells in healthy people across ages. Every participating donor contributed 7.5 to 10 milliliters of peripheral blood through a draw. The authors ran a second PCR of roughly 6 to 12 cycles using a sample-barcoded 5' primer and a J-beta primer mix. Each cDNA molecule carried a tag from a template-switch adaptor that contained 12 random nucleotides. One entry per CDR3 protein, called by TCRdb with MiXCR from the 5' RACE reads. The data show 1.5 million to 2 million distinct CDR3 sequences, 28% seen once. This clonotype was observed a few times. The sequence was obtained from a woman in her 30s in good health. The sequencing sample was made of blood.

CDR3 in amino acids: CASNYGGGTYGYTF. In nucleotides, the CDR3 is TGTGCCAGCAACTATGGCGGGGGGACCTATGGCTACACCTTC. The genes are TRBV21-1 and TRBJ1-2. TRBV21-1 is classified as a pseudogene. This CDR3 has 14 residues.